The 22 T cell receptor beta chains given below trace back to one sample, sequenced in a study of high-grade serous ovarian cancer treatment subgroups. Tumor tissue was taken before any definitive surgery or chemotherapy was given. The assay was immunoSEQ multiplex PCR, and TCRdb's table has in-frame clones only and misses some. Here the sample spans 1,300 to 1,500 clones, under 85% being singletons. The sequenced sample consisted of tumor tissue. Every receptor here comes from a human donor with high-grade serous ovarian cancer.

The rearrangement uses TRBV6-1 and TRBJ2-1; 10 bases are shared with TRBD2. CDR1 and CDR2 (germline): MNHNS, SASEGT. The CDR3 spans 16 residues. Losses at the gene ends were 4 bases for V and 6 bases for J; bases not matched to a gene: 9. This CDR3 is CASSAPAGGVGNEQFF. CDR3 coding DNA: TGTGCCAGCAGTGCCCCAGCGGGAGGGGTAGGCAATGAGCAGTTCTTC.

This sequence joins TRBV30 and TRBJ2-5; D not resolved. CDR1 and CDR2 from the germline V gene are GTSNPN and SVGIG (reference sequence). This CDR3 has 14 amino acids. The V end was cut by 2 bases, the J end by 1 base, with 11 bases between. CDR3 coding DNA: TGTGCCTGGAGTTCCATATCCCGCCAAGAGACCCAGTACTTC. It codes for CAWSSISRQETQYF.

This clone has more than one count but fewer than ten. The V call is TRBV11-3, the J call TRBJ1-1; 9 positions match TRBD1. This CDR3 has 16 residues. CDR1 SGHNT and CDR2 YENEEA come from the germline V gene. Unmatched junction bases numbered 11, after V lost 8 bases and J lost 1 base. The CDR3 here is CASRKRTGARNTEAFF. CDR3 nucleotide sequence: TGTGCCAGCCGGAAACGGACAGGGGCGCGGAACACTGAAGCTTTCTTT.

The V call is TRBV9, the J call TRBJ2-3; possible D gene TRBD1, 5 bases. This CDR3 has 15 residues. Trimming left V 4 bases short and J 3 bases short, with 15 bases between. Germline CDR1 and CDR2: SGDLS and YYNGEE. CDR3 sequence (DNA): TGTGCCAGCAGCCCCTTTCTCAGGGCAACAGATACGCAGTATTTT. It codes for CASSPFLRATDTQYF.

In this sample, this clone turned up once. The chain joins TRBV4-2 to TRBJ2-5; no clear D. Trimming pared 0 bases from V and 4 bases from J, leaving 9 bases between. This CDR3 region has 14 residues. The V gene's germline CDR1 is LGHNA and CDR2 YNFKEQ. CDR3 residues: CASSQDRVGETQYF. The CDR3 DNA sequence: TGTGCCAGCAGCCAAGATAGAGTGGGAGAGACCCAGTACTTC.

J is TRBJ2-7 and V is TRBV14, with D unresolved. CDR3 size: 13 residues. The V gene's germline CDR1 is SGHDN and CDR2 FVKESK. Trimming took 0 bases from V and 6 from J, leaving 9 bases between them. CDR3 sequence reads: CASSQDPGSEQYF. The DNA of the CDR3 is TGTGCCAGCAGCCAAGATCCCGGTTCCGAGCAGTACTTC.

V gene TRBV6-4 combines with J gene TRBJ2-3; TRBD1 or TRBD2 may be the D gene (5 bases each). The germline gives CDR1 MRHNA, CDR2 SNTAGT. Between the trimmed V and J ends, which lost 2 bases and 3 bases, there was a span of 12 bases. The CDR3 totals 15 residues. The CDR3 sequence: CASSDGGVLTDTQYF. CDR3 bases: TGTGCCAGCAGTGACGGGGGAGTATTAACAGATACGCAGTATTTT.

The J gene is TRBJ2-3, the V gene TRBV4-3, with D perhaps matching TRBD2 (5 bases). Trimming shortened V by 4 bases and J by 6 bases, and 11 bases separated the two germline ends. Germline V gene lookup returns CDR1 LGHNA and CDR2 YSLEER. The CDR3 spans 13 residues. Written as DNA, the CDR3 is TGCGCCAGCAGCCCTACGGGGTTTGATACGCAGTATTTT. This gives the protein CASSPTGFDTQYF.

CDR3 DNA sequence: TGTGCCAGCAGGCCCGTCCTAGCACCTGATACGCAGTATTTT. The encoded protein is CASRPVLAPDTQYF. The V call is TRBV11-2, the J call TRBJ2-3, with D perhaps TRBD2 (5 bases). CDR3 length: 14 residues. V was trimmed by 6 bases and J by 6 bases, leaving 16 bases between them. Germline values: CDR1 SGHAT, CDR2 FQNNGV.

The sample holds a few counts of this clone. The CDR3 spells CASSGAGGTEAFF. The CDR3 DNA follows: TGTGCCAGCAGTGGGGCAGGGGGCACTGAAGCTTTCTTT. The rearrangement uses TRBV2 and TRBJ1-1; the match to TRBD1 covers 7 bases. Looked up from germline, CDR1 is SNHLY and CDR2 is FYNNEI. V lost 4 bases, J lost 4 bases, and 3 bases stayed unmatched. This CDR3 region has 13 residues.

V and J are TRBV11-2 and TRBJ2-1; 11 nucleotides line up with TRBD1. The CDR3 is 18 residues long. V dropped 8 bases and J dropped 9; count of bases not matched to a gene: 21. From germline, CDR1 is SGHAT and CDR2 FQNNGV. The CDR3 nucleotides read TGTGCCAGCCACTTAGGACAGGGGGCATGGCAAGGTAGCGGTGAGCAGTTCTTC. Encoded protein: CASHLGQGAWQGSGEQFF.

This chain joins TRBV27 and TRBJ1-1, with TRBD1 matching 8 bases. The CDR3 runs 15 residues. V shed 5 bases, J shed 1 base, and the junction held 6 bases outside the gene matches. CDR1 is MNHEY, CDR2 SMNVEV, per germline (reference sequence). DNA for the CDR3: TGTGCCAGCAGTGCAAGGACAGGGTGGAACACTGAAGCTTTCTTT. Protein: CASSARTGWNTEAFF.

V is TRBV11-2 and J is TRBJ2-3; TRBD2 is a possible D gene (5 bases). Germline lookup yields CDR1 SGHAT and CDR2 FQNNGV. The CDR3 contains 16 residues. V dropped 5 bases and J dropped 1 base, with 16 bases sitting between them. CDR3 nucleotides: TGTGCCAGCAGCGATGAGGTACTAGGAGGCACAGATACGCAGTATTTT. Translated: CASSDEVLGGTDTQYF.

The chain couples TRBV28 to TRBJ1-2; 7 nucleotides line up with TRBD1. The CDR3 covers 15 residues. Losses at the gene ends were 7 bases for V and 4 bases for J; bases not matched to a gene: 12. Germline-derived CDR1 and CDR2 are MDHEN and SYDVKM. The CDR3 spells CASTAQGGGLYGYTF. The CDR3 DNA follows: TGTGCCAGCACGGCCCAGGGGGGGGGCCTCTATGGCTACACCTTC.

The CDR3 bases are TGTGCCAGCAGCCAAGATCGGAGCTATGGCTACACCTTC. This codes for CASSQDRSYGYTF. This chain links TRBV4-2 with TRBJ1-2; the D is unclear. CDR3 length equals 13 residues. Looked up from germline, CDR1 is LGHNA and CDR2 is YNFKEQ. V dropped 0 bases and J dropped 4 bases, with 6 bases sitting between them.

V is TRBV15 and J is TRBJ2-1, with D unclear. CDR1 is LNHNV, CDR2 YYDKDF, per germline (reference sequence). V lost 0 bases, J lost 2 bases, and 11 bases lay in between. This CDR3 comprises 16 residues. CDR3 sequence: CATSREYLLTYNEQFF. The CDR3, as DNA: TGTGCCACCAGCAGAGAGTATTTACTAACCTACAATGAGCAGTTCTTC.

This clone showed up just a few times. V usage is TRBV5-1 and J usage is TRBJ1-4; 11 nucleotides agree with TRBD1. The CDR3 totals 14 residues. CDR1 and CDR2 from the germline V gene are SGHRS and YFSETQ. With V trimmed by 0 bases and J by 8 bases, 0 bases remained unmatched. This chain's CDR3 is CASSLGTGGEKLFF. CDR3 coding DNA: TGCGCCAGCAGCTTGGGGACAGGGGGCGAAAAACTGTTTTTT. The variable domain in full, completed from reference TRBV5-1 and TRBJ1-4, reads KAGVTQTPRYLIKTRGQQVTLSCSPISGHRSVSWYQQTPGQGLQFLFEYFSETQRNKGNFPGRFSGRQFSNSRSEMNVSTLELGDSALYLCASSLGTGGEKLFFGSGTQLSVL.

The gene calls are TRBV6-5 and TRBJ2-7; 10 bases align to TRBD2. Germline V gives CDR1 MNHEY, CDR2 SVGAGI. This CDR3 region has 15 residues. J gave up 3 bases and V 5 bases, and 7 bases lay outside the gene matches. CDR3: CASSRFRTSGYEQYF. CDR3 nucleotides: TGTGCCAGCAGTCGCTTCCGGACTAGCGGCTACGAGCAGTACTTC.

CDR3 coding DNA: TGCAGTGCAGGACGGATCAATGAGCAGTTCTTC. It encodes CSAGRINEQFF. This chain connects TRBV20-1 to TRBJ2-1; D unresolved. This CDR3 region has 11 residues. Trimming removed 6 bases at V and 6 bases at J, with 9 bases between. Germline assignment: CDR1 DFQATT and CDR2 SNEGSKA (reference sequence).

This sequence joins TRBV7-2 and TRBJ1-1; D is uncertain. CDR1 SGHTA and CDR2 FQGNSA come from the germline V gene. V was pared by 5 bases and J by 1 base, with 17 bases between. CDR3 size: 16 residues. For the CDR3, the DNA is TGTGCCAGCAGCCCAGGACTGCACTTAGGGAACACTGAAGCTTTCTTT. It translates to CASSPGLHLGNTEAFF. Complete variable domain (other parts from reference TRBV7-2 and TRBJ1-1): GAGVSQSPSNKVTEKGKDVELRCDPISGHTALYWYRQSLGQGLEFLIYFQGNSAPDKSGLPSDRFSAERTGGSVSTLTIQRTQQEDSAVYLCASSPGLHLGNTEAFFGQGTRLTVV.

Remarks on this clone: Since the CDR3 does not end with the conserved phenylalanine or tryptophan, this likely comes from a read error. The rearrangement uses TRBV5-4 and TRBJ1-6, with D possibly being TRBD1 (5 bases). V was shortened by 4 bases and J by 4 bases, with 15 bases between the two germline ends. This CDR3 region has 16 residues. Germline V gene sequence: CDR1 SGHNT, CDR2 YYREEE (reference sequence). The CDR3 DNA is TGTGCCAGCAGCCAACGGGGGGGACCTTATAATTCACCCCTCCACCTT. Protein: CASSQRGGPYNSPLHL.

This chain joins TRBV15 and TRBJ2-7; either TRBD1 or TRBD2 may supply D (5 bases each). V was pared by 5 bases and J by 3 bases, with 14 bases between. The CDR3 has 14 amino acids. Germline V gives CDR1 LNHNV, CDR2 YYDKDF (reference sequence). In nucleotides, the CDR3 is TGTGCCACCAGCCGTACGGGACCCAGCTACGAGCAGTACTTC. It is translated as CATSRTGPSYEQYF. The variable domain in full, with the rest retrieved from reference TRBV15 and TRBJ2-7, is DAMVIQNPRYQVTQFGKPVTLSCSQTLNHNVMYWYQQKSSQAPKLLFHYYDKDFNNEADTPDNFQSRRPNTSFCFLDIRSPGLGDTAMYLCATSRTGPSYEQYFGPGTRLTVT.